This T cell receptor beta chain was profiled in a study of blood T cell repertoires in COVID-19. Sequencing used immunoSEQ multiplex PCR; TCRdb keeps in-frame clones, though not all of them. The sample yields more than 300,000 clones, roughly 90% seen once. Per germline, CDR1 SEHNR and CDR2 FQNEAQ (reference sequence). V shed 1 base and J shed 0 bases, with 6 bases lying between them. The CDR3 covers 15 residues. V is TRBV7-9 and J is TRBJ2-2; D possibly corresponds to TRBD1 (6 bases). Input material: PBMCs or T cells enriched from blood (not recorded which). This clonotype was obtained from a woman in her thirties or forties who had been exposed to COVID-19. The CDR3 protein is CASSLEGANTGELFF. DNA for the CDR3: TGTGCCAGCAGCTTAGAGGGGGCGAACACCGGGGAGCTGTTTTTT.